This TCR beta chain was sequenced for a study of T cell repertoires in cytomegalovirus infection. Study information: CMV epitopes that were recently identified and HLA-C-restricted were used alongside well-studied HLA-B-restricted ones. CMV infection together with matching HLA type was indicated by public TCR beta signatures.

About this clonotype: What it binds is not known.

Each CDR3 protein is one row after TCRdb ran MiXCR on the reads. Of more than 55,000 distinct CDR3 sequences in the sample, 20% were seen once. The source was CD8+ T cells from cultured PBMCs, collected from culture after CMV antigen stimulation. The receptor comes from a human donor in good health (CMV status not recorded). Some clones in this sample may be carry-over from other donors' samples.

The CDR3 bases are TGTGCTAGTGCCCTCCGGACAGGGGAAGAGACCCAGTACTTC. It translates to CASALRTGEETQYF. The chain recombines TRBV12-5 with TRBJ2-5; 9 nucleotides agree with TRBD1. V was pared by 7 bases and J by 3 bases, with 6 bases of the junction left unmatched. The CDR3 covers 14 residues. Looked up from germline, CDR1 is LGHNT and CDR2 is FRNRAP.